The 13 T cell receptor beta chains in this list originate from one sample, sequenced in a study of blood T cell repertoires in COVID-19. Clones were read by immunoSEQ multiplex PCR, and TCRdb kept only the in-frame ones, dropping some. The repertoire holds 190,000 or so clones, with 90% to 95% as singletons. Sequenced material: peripheral blood. Receptor source: a man younger than 45 with COVID-19, enrolled during active disease.

The V call is TRBV4-1, the J call TRBJ2-3; 16 bases are shared with TRBD2. This CDR3 region has 18 residues. The germline gives CDR1 MGHRA, CDR2 YSYEKL. Trimming cost V 2 bases and J 4 bases; bases outside gene matches: 6. CDR3 nucleotide sequence: TGCGCCAGCAGCCAACCCGGGACTAGCGGGGGGGCGGCAGATACGCAGTATTTT. It yields the protein CASSQPGTSGGAADTQYF.

In its sample, this clone was seen once. V is TRBV5-1 and J is TRBJ1-4; possible D gene TRBD1, 6 bases. CDR1 and CDR2 (germline): SGHRS, YFSETQ. CDR3 length: 14 amino acids. V lost 0 bases, J lost 8 bases, and 11 bases lay in between. The DNA of the CDR3 is TGCGCCAGCAGCTTGGAACAGGGCTGGGAAAAACTGTTTTTT. This codes for CASSLEQGWEKLFF.

The chain employs TRBV2 and TRBJ1-1; D is undetermined. V shed 1 base and J shed 2 bases, with 11 bases lying between them. Germline loops: CDR1 SNHLY, CDR2 FYNNEI. This CDR3 contains 15 residues. The CDR3 loop reads CASSEEVTVNTEAFF. In nucleotides, the CDR3 is TGTGCCAGCAGTGAAGAAGTAACAGTAAACACTGAAGCTTTCTTT.

This chain uses TRBV6-1 with TRBJ1-2; the D is unclear. CDR1 and CDR2 (germline): MNHNS, SASEGT. Trimming pared 1 base from V and 4 bases from J, leaving 13 bases between. This CDR3 region has 15 residues. The CDR3 loop is CASSEGGQDLYGYTF. CDR3 in DNA: TGTGCCAGCAGTGAAGGAGGGCAGGACCTCTATGGCTACACCTTC.

This clone was counted once. The chain links TRBV25-1 to TRBJ1-2; the D gene is possibly TRBD1 (5 bases). Germline V gene data show CDR1 as MGHDK and CDR2 as SYGVNS. Deletions cut 2 bases from V and 4 bases from J, with 11 bases between. The length of the CDR3 is 14 residues. In DNA, the CDR3 is TGTGCCAGCAGTGAAAGCGGGGGAGGCTATGGCTACACCTTC. Translating it yields CASSESGGGYGYTF.

The gene calls are TRBV28 and TRBJ1-4; D is possibly TRBD1 (5 bases). The CDR3 runs to 14 residues. The ends were cut back, 5 bases at V and 11 bases at J, with 18 bases in the middle. Per the germline V gene, CDR1 is MDHEN and CDR2 is SYDVKM. This chain's CDR3 is CASSLDPSGRKLFF. The CDR3 nucleotides read TGTGCCAGCAGTCTGGACCCCTCAGGGAGGAAACTGTTTTTT.

The chain recombines TRBV13 with TRBJ2-7, with 8 nucleotides matching TRBD1. The CDR3 spans 15 residues. Losses at the gene ends were 3 bases for V and 2 bases for J; bases not matched to a gene: 6. CDR1 and CDR2 (germline): PRHDT, FYEKMQ (reference sequence). CDR3 nucleotides: TGTGCCAGCAGCTTCGACAGGGGTATCACCTACGAGCAGTACTTC. This sequence encodes CASSFDRGITYEQYF.

V and J are TRBV2 and TRBJ1-5, with 8 bases fitting TRBD1. The length of the CDR3 is 15 residues. V was pared by 6 bases and J by 7 bases, with 11 bases of the junction left unmatched. Germline loops: CDR1 SNHLY, CDR2 FYNNEI. The CDR3 DNA follows: TGTGCCAGCAGAGTGATCAGGGGGCAGGGGCAGCCCCAGCATTTT. As protein: CASRVIRGQGQPQHF.

This sequence joins TRBV3-1 (or the pseudogene TRBV3-2) and TRBJ2-1; 10 bases match TRBD2. Germline CDR1 LGHDT, CDR2 YNNKEL (reference sequence). CDR3 length equals 17 residues. V shed 0 bases, J shed 4 bases, and the junction held 6 bases outside the gene matches. CDR3 loop: CASSQDKQLAGYNEQFF. The CDR3 bases are TGTGCCAGCAGCCAAGATAAGCAACTAGCGGGATACAATGAGCAGTTCTTC.

The gene calls are TRBV29-1 and TRBJ1-2; D remains ambiguous. V lost 0 bases to trimming and J lost 2 bases, with 10 bases between them. CDR3 size: 14 residues. Germline values: CDR1 SQVTM, CDR2 ANQGSEA. The CDR3 loop reads CSVEEQLINYGYTF. CDR3 in DNA: TGCAGCGTTGAAGAACAGCTTATAAACTATGGCTACACCTTC.

V and J are TRBV10-3 and TRBJ2-1, with TRBD2 matching over 9 bases. With 0 bases clipped from V and 0 bases from J, the junction kept 6 bases outside the gene matches. The CDR3 contains 18 residues. The V gene's germline CDR1 is ENHRY and CDR2 SYGVKD. CDR3 DNA sequence: TGTGCCATCAGTGAGTCAGCGGGGGGCCCAAGCTCCTACAATGAGCAGTTCTTC. It translates to CAISESAGGPSSYNEQFF.

CDR3 sequence (DNA): TGTGCCAGCAGTCATGGGACAGGGGCCCTCTCTGGGGCCAACGTCCTGACTTTC. This codes for CASSHGTGALSGANVLTF. The chain employs TRBV5-6 and TRBJ2-6, with 10 bases matching TRBD1. V trimming: 5 bases; J trimming: 0 bases; junction bases outside the gene matches: 8. This CDR3 spans 18 amino acids. Germline CDR1 reads SGHDT; CDR2 reads YYEEEE.

The rearrangement joins TRBV5-4 to TRBJ2-4; 9 nucleotides match TRBD1. J was trimmed by 2 bases and V by 4 bases; bases with no gene match: 16. This CDR3 comprises 19 residues. CDR1 and CDR2 (germline): SGHNT, YYREEE (reference sequence). The CDR3 spells CASSTTGGGIVVTKNIQYF. The DNA for the CDR3 is TGTGCCAGCAGCACAACAGGGGGCGGAATTGTCGTAACCAAAAACATTCAGTACTTC.